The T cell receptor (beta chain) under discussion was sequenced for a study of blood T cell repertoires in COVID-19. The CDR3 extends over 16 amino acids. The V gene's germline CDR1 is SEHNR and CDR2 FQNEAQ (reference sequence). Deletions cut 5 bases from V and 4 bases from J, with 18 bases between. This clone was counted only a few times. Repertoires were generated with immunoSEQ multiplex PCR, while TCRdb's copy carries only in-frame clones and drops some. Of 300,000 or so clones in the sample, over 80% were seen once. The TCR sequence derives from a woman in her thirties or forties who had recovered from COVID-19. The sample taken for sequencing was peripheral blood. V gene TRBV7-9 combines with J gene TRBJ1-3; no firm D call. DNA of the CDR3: TGTGCCAGCAGCCCCGCCGCATGGCAGCGAGGAAACACCATATATTTT. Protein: CASSPAAWQRGNTIYF.